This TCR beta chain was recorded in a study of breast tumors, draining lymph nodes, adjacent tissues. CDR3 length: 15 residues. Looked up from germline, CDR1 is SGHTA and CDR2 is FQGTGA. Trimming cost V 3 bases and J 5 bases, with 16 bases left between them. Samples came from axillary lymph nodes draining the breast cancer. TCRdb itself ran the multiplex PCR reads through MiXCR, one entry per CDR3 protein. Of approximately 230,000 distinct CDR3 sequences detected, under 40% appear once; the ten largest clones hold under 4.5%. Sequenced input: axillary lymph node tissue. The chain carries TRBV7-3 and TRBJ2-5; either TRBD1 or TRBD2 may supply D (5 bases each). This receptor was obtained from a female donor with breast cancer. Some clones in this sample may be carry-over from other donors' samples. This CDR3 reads CASSLRGRQGETQYF. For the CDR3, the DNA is TGTGCCAGCAGCTTGAGGGGACGTCAGGGTGAGACCCAGTACTTC.